A selection of T cell receptor beta chains follows, all from one sample in a study of blood T cell repertoires in COVID-19. TCRdb's copy holds only in-frame clones and misses some; the assay was immunoSEQ multiplex PCR. The sample comprises about 140,000 clones, around 88% of which are singletons, and over 1.5% rests with the top ten. The sequenced sample consisted of peripheral blood. The receptor source for this set is a woman aged 55 to 70 with acute or convalescent COVID-19. Both conserved end residues are part of each CDR3. A D gene is named only where the DNA matches it firmly. Clone sizes are given selectively: once, few, many, or a class where the clone is expanded.

DNA: TGTGCCAGCAGTCCGGGTGGTGGGGAGCTGTTTTTT
CDR3: CASSPGGGELFF
J: TRBJ2-2
V: TRBV28
size: once
D: -

DNA: TGTGCCATCAGCCCGCCGACAGGGGCTGGGGCCAACGTCCTGACTTTC
CDR3: CAISPPTGAGANVLTF
J: TRBJ2-6
V: TRBV10-3
size: -
D: TRBD1

DNA: TGTGCCAGCAGTTACCTGACAGGGGGTAACTATGGCTACACCTTC
CDR3: CASSYLTGGNYGYTF
J: TRBJ1-2
V: TRBV6-5
size: -
D: TRBD1

DNA: TGTGCCAGCAGTGACGAGGACAGTTACTATTACTACGAGCAGTACTTC
CDR3: CASSDEDSYYYYEQYF
J: TRBJ2-7
V: TRBV6-1
size: -
D: -

DNA: TGTGCCAGCCAAAATTGGAGGGGGACAGGCGGTCAGCCCCAGCATTTT
CDR3: CASQNWRGTGGQPQHF
J: TRBJ1-5
V: TRBV28
size: -
D: TRBD1

DNA: TGTGCCAGCAGTCCTAAACCGGGACAGGGGGCTTTTGCAACTAATGAAAAACTGTTTTTT
CDR3: CASSPKPGQGAFATNEKLFF
J: TRBJ1-4
V: TRBV7-8
size: -
D: TRBD1

DNA: TGTGCCAGCAGCTTGCCGGGACAGGGTATGCTAAAGACCCAGTACTTC
CDR3: CASSLPGQGMLKTQYF
J: TRBJ2-5
V: TRBV5-4
size: few
D: TRBD1

DNA: TGTGCCAGCAGCTTAATGGCAGGGTATGGTGGCTACACCTTC
CDR3: CASSLMAGYGGYTF
J: TRBJ1-2
V: TRBV7-9
size: -
D: -

DNA: TGCAGTGCTAGTAATTGGGACAGCGATCATGGCTACACCTTC
CDR3: CSASNWDSDHGYTF
J: TRBJ1-2
V: TRBV20-1
size: -
D: TRBD1

DNA: TGTGCCAGCAGGCAAACAGGGATCGAGACCCAGTACTTC
CDR3: CASRQTGIETQYF
J: TRBJ2-5
V: TRBV12-3/TRBV12-4
size: -
D: -

DNA: TGTGCCAGCAGCCCCAGCTCCGGGAGGGGACGCAACCTGCAGACCCAGTACTTC
CDR3: CASSPSSGRGRNLQTQYF
J: TRBJ2-5
V: TRBV7-2
size: -
D: TRBD2

DNA: TGCGCCAGCAGCCCCGGGCCCAGGGATAATTCACCCCTCCACTTT
CDR3: CASSPGPRDNSPLHF
J: TRBJ1-6
V: TRBV4-1
size: -
D: -

DNA: TGTGCCAGCAGCGTCGGGACAGGGGCCCTTCGTGGCGAGCAGTACTTC
CDR3: CASSVGTGALRGEQYF
J: TRBJ2-7
V: TRBV9
size: -
D: TRBD1

DNA: TGTGCCAGCAGTTGGGGGGGTACTAACTATGGCTACACCTTC
CDR3: CASSWGGTNYGYTF
J: TRBJ1-2
V: TRBV28
size: -
D: -

DNA: TGTGCCACCAGGGATTTTACTCTCCGGGACAGGGGCCAAGAGACCCAGTACTTC
CDR3: CATRDFTLRDRGQETQYF
J: TRBJ2-5
V: TRBV24-1
size: -
D: TRBD1

DNA: TGTGCCAGCAGCGTAGCTACGGGGAGCGGGGGGTTCTACAATGAGCAGTTCTTC
CDR3: CASSVATGSGGFYNEQFF
J: TRBJ2-1
V: TRBV9
size: -
D: TRBD2

DNA: TGTGCCAGCAGCCCTCGGGGGGGCTTAGCCAAAAACATTCAGTACTTC
CDR3: CASSPRGGLAKNIQYF
J: TRBJ2-4
V: TRBV14
size: -
D: TRBD2

DNA: TGTGCCAGCTCACCACCGGAGTACATCAGACGAAACTATGGCTACACCTTC
CDR3: CASSPPEYIRRNYGYTF
J: TRBJ1-2
V: TRBV18
size: -
D: -

DNA: TGTGCCAGCAGGCTTCAGGGGACCCTGAGAGCTTTCTTT
CDR3: CASRLQGTLRAFF
J: TRBJ1-1
V: TRBV12-3/TRBV12-4
size: -
D: -

DNA: TGTGCCAGCAGCCAAGTCCTGGGGGGCTCCTACGAGCAGTACTTC
CDR3: CASSQVLGGSYEQYF
J: TRBJ2-7
V: TRBV3-1/TRBV3-2
size: once
D: -

DNA: TGTGCCTGGAGTGTACTCTCGTCGGGCAGGGGGTCTTTCTTT
CDR3: CAWSVLSSGRGSFF
J: TRBJ1-1
V: TRBV30
size: few
D: TRBD1

DNA: TGTGCCAGCAGCTCGGATGCGGCGAGCGAAGCTTTCTTT
CDR3: CASSSDAASEAFF
J: TRBJ1-1
V: TRBV7-9
size: -
D: -

DNA: TGTGCCTGGAGGCCTAACTCCGACAGGATTGAGCAGTTCTTC
CDR3: CAWRPNSDRIEQFF
J: TRBJ2-1
V: TRBV30
size: once
D: -

DNA: TGTGCCAGCAGCCAAGACAAATATCCCACAGATACGCAGTATTTT
CDR3: CASSQDKYPTDTQYF
J: TRBJ2-3
V: TRBV27
size: -
D: -

DNA: TGTGCCAGCAGTTTAGAAGTTGGGCATGGCTACACCTTC
CDR3: CASSLEVGHGYTF
J: TRBJ1-2
V: TRBV12-3/TRBV12-4
size: -
D: -

DNA: TGTGCCAGCAGTGTAGTATCGTGGGGCTACACCTTC
CDR3: CASSVVSWGYTF
J: TRBJ1-2
V: TRBV28
size: -
D: -

DNA: TGTGCCTGGAGTGTAGCGAGCCTTCAGCCCCAGCATTTT
CDR3: CAWSVASLQPQHF
J: TRBJ1-5
V: TRBV30
size: -
D: -

DNA: TGTGCCAGTAGTCCACGGACAGGGAAGAACACTGAAGCTTTCTTT
CDR3: CASSPRTGKNTEAFF
J: TRBJ1-1
V: TRBV19
size: -
D: TRBD1

DNA: TGTGCCAGCATGAGACAGCCCTATGGCTACACCTTC
CDR3: CASMRQPYGYTF
J: TRBJ1-2
V: TRBV6-5
size: few
D: -

DNA: TGCGCCAGCAGCAGGCGGACTAGCGGGGGGGATGAGCAGTTCTTC
CDR3: CASSRRTSGGDEQFF
J: TRBJ2-1
V: TRBV5-1
size: once
D: TRBD2

DNA: TGTGCCACCAGCAGAGACCAGTGGGGTGCGGGCACTGAAGCTTTCTTT
CDR3: CATSRDQWGAGTEAFF
J: TRBJ1-1
V: TRBV15
size: -
D: -

DNA: TGTGCCAGCAGCGAATCTAACAGGGCCTCAGGGACCCAGTACTTC
CDR3: CASSESNRASGTQYF
J: TRBJ2-5
V: TRBV5-4
size: -
D: -

DNA: TGTGCCAGCAACCTAAGGAGGGGGGGCCGCGAAGAGACCCAGTACTTC
CDR3: CASNLRRGGREETQYF
J: TRBJ2-5
V: TRBV6-6
size: few
D: -

DNA: TGTGCCAGCCGACTACAGGGGAGCTCTGGAAACACCATATATTTT
CDR3: CASRLQGSSGNTIYF
J: TRBJ1-3
V: TRBV28
size: -
D: TRBD1

DNA: TGTGCCAGCGCGAGCGGGGGACAGGGTTTGTCACCCCTCCACTTT
CDR3: CASASGGQGLSPLHF
J: TRBJ1-6
V: TRBV5-4
size: -
D: TRBD1

DNA: TGTGCCAGCACCCCGACTATGGCGACTGAAGCTTTCTTT
CDR3: CASTPTMATEAFF
J: TRBJ1-1
V: TRBV12-3/TRBV12-4
size: -
D: -

DNA: TGTGCCACCAGTGATTTTACGGGCAGGGGCTTCTACAATGAGCAGTTCTTC
CDR3: CATSDFTGRGFYNEQFF
J: TRBJ2-1
V: TRBV24-1
size: -
D: -

DNA: TGTGCCAGCAGTGCCCGCGGGGCAGCCGATACGCAGTATTTT
CDR3: CASSARGAADTQYF
J: TRBJ2-3
V: TRBV6-4
size: few
D: -

DNA: TGTGCCAGCAGCTTAGTAGGTCTACAGTACTCCTATAATTCACCCCTCCACTTT
CDR3: CASSLVGLQYSYNSPLHF
J: TRBJ1-6
V: TRBV7-8
size: -
D: -

DNA: TGCGCCAGCAGGGAGAGAACCCAGGGTCCTCTCTACGAGCAGTACTTC
CDR3: CASRERTQGPLYEQYF
J: TRBJ2-7
V: TRBV10-1
size: -
D: -

DNA: TGTGCCAGCACCCTACAGGGTGCGATCACTGAAGCTTTCTTT
CDR3: CASTLQGAITEAFF
J: TRBJ1-1
V: TRBV2
size: -
D: -

DNA: TGTGCCAGCAGCTTTGGCAGGGCGGGAATAGGTGAAGCTTTCTTT
CDR3: CASSFGRAGIGEAFF
J: TRBJ1-1
V: TRBV7-2
size: once
D: -

DNA: TGTGCCAGCAGTTACTCCGCCCAGGGGATCTACGAGCAGTACTTC
CDR3: CASSYSAQGIYEQYF
J: TRBJ2-7
V: TRBV6-2/TRBV6-3
size: -
D: -

DNA: TGTGCCAGCAGCCCTAGCCCCAGCCTGAAGAACACCGGGGAGCTGTTTTTT
CDR3: CASSPSPSLKNTGELFF
J: TRBJ2-2
V: TRBV3-1/TRBV3-2
size: -
D: -

DNA: TGTGCCAGCAGCTTCAACAGGGGGAACACTGAAGCTTTCTTT
CDR3: CASSFNRGNTEAFF
J: TRBJ1-1
V: TRBV11-1
size: -
D: TRBD1

DNA: TGTGCCAGCAGACCTACCCGACTAGCGGGGAACTACGAGCAGTACTTC
CDR3: CASRPTRLAGNYEQYF
J: TRBJ2-7
V: TRBV7-8
size: -
D: TRBD2

DNA: TGTGCCAGCAGCCAAGCTAGCGGGGGCTACACAGATACGCAGTATTTT
CDR3: CASSQASGGYTDTQYF
J: TRBJ2-3
V: TRBV4-2
size: -
D: TRBD2

DNA: TGTGCCAGCAGACCAGACACTGGGGCCAACGTCCTGACTTTC
CDR3: CASRPDTGANVLTF
J: TRBJ2-6
V: TRBV28
size: -
D: -

DNA: TGTGCCAGCAGTCTACAGGGGTCCTATGGCTACACCTTC
CDR3: CASSLQGSYGYTF
J: TRBJ1-2
V: TRBV5-5
size: once
D: TRBD1

DNA: TGTGCCAGCTCACCGATGGGGGGTTTTAAAGATACGCAGTATTTT
CDR3: CASSPMGGFKDTQYF
J: TRBJ2-3
V: TRBV18
size: -
D: -